The rows below give T cell receptor beta chains drawn from one sample of a study. In TCRdb, the 5' RACE reads were re-called with MiXCR into one record per CDR3 protein. This table holds approximately 50,000 distinct CDR3 sequences, 26% found once. The sequenced sample consisted of tumor-infiltrating Tregs sorted from the breast tumor. The source of these receptors is a female donor with breast cancer. CDR3s include the opening cysteine and the closing phenylalanine or tryptophan. A D gene is named only where the DNA matches it firmly. For some rows the clone size is stated as once, few or many, or as a class when expanded; others skip it.

few	TRBV6-1	-	TRBJ1-5	TGTGCCAGCAGTGAATGGGGAGGGGGTGCGAGCAATCAGCCCCAGCATTTT	CASSEWGGGASNQPQHF
-	TRBV4-2	-	TRBJ2-1	TGTGCCAGCAGCCAAGCTACTAGCCCCAGACACAATGAGCAGTTCTTC	CASSQATSPRHNEQFF
few	TRBV20-1	TRBD2	TRBJ2-2	TGCAGTGCTCAAGTTAGCGGGGCCTCTCACACCGGGGAGCTGTTTTTT	CSAQVSGASHTGELFF
few	TRBV4-2	-	TRBJ2-5	TGTGCCAGCAGCCAATCGGCTCAAGAGACCCAGTACTTC	CASSQSAQETQYF
-	TRBV11-2	-	TRBJ2-1	TGTGCCAGCAGCTTAGATCTGGGTGAGCAGTTCTTC	CASSLDLGEQFF
many	TRBV12-3/TRBV12-4	TRBD2	TRBJ2-3	TGTGCCAGCAGTTTATCCGTTAGCGGGAGGGTGGCAGATACGCAGTATTTT	CASSLSVSGRVADTQYF
few	TRBV4-2	TRBD2	TRBJ2-3	TGTGCCAGCAGCCAAGGACTAGCGGATAGCACAGATACGCAGTATTTT	CASSQGLADSTDTQYF
many	TRBV12-3/TRBV12-4	-	TRBJ1-6	TGTGCCAGCAGTACCCGGACCCTTCCCGTTGTTTCACCCCTCCACTTT	CASSTRTLPVVSPLHF
-	TRBV7-9	-	TRBJ2-2	TGTGCCAGCAGCCTTATCAACCCAAGGGTGCCCTCCTACACCGGGGAGCTGTTTTTT	CASSLINPRVPSYTGELFF
-	TRBV4-1	-	TRBJ1-1	TGCGCCAGCAGCCGGTTCATTTCTCAGGAATACACTGAAGCTTTCTTT	CASSRFISQEYTEAFF
few	TRBV3-1	TRBD2	TRBJ2-5	TGTGCCAGCAGCCAGGATAGCGGGGGCGCAAGAGGGACCCAGTACTTC	CASSQDSGGARGTQYF
many	TRBV5-1	-	TRBJ2-1	TGCGCCAGCAGCTTGGACCCCAGGGGTGAGCAGTTCTTC	CASSLDPRGEQFF
-	TRBV5-1	TRBD2	TRBJ2-7	TGCGCCAGCAGCTTACTAGCGGGGGACTACGAGCAGTACTTC	CASSLLAGDYEQYF
-	TRBV10-3	-	TRBJ2-1	TGTGCCATCAGTGAGTCGACCGGGGGCTCGAGCAATGAGCAGTTCTTC	CAISESTGGSSNEQFF
-	TRBV7-2	TRBD1	TRBJ2-5	TGTGCCAGCAGCCTATACGGGACAGAAGGCCAAGAGACCCAGTACTTC	CASSLYGTEGQETQYF
many	TRBV10-3	-	TRBJ1-2	TGTGCCATCAGCCCAACGGGGGAGGGGTATGGCTACACCTTC	CAISPTGEGYGYTF
-	TRBV4-2	TRBD1	TRBJ1-4	TGTGCCAGCAGCCTAGACAGGGACGCGGATGAAAAACTGTTTTTT	CASSLDRDADEKLFF
medium-sized	TRBV4-2	TRBD1	TRBJ1-1	TGTGCCAGCAGCCAAGAACCACGAGGGACAGGGGGTACTGAAGCTTTCTTT	CASSQEPRGTGGTEAFF
many	TRBV27	TRBD1	TRBJ2-4	TGTGCCAGCAGAAGGACAGGGGAAGCCAAAAACATTCAGTACTTC	CASRRTGEAKNIQYF
-	TRBV20-1	TRBD2	TRBJ2-1	TGCGGTGCTAGTAAAACGGGAGGGCCGGATGAGCAGTTCTTC	CGASKTGGPDEQFF
-	TRBV14	TRBD2	TRBJ2-1	TGTGCCAGCAGCCAAGTGGCGGGGGGGTCTAGTGAGCAGTTCTTC	CASSQVAGGSSEQFF
-	TRBV4-2	-	TRBJ2-7	TGTGCCAGCAGCCGCCGGAATACAATGGCGGGGTCACCCTACGAGCAGTACTTC	CASSRRNTMAGSPYEQYF
once	TRBV5-1	-	TRBJ2-5	TGCGCCAGCAGCTTGGCGACAGTATACCAAGAGACCCAGTACTTC	CASSLATVYQETQYF
many	TRBV29-1	-	TRBJ1-2	TGCAGCGTAGCCGACGGTAACTATGGCTACACCTTC	CSVADGNYGYTF
-	TRBV4-1	-	TRBJ1-2	TGCGCCAGCAGCCAAACAGGTCGACGAAACTATGGCTACACCTTC	CASSQTGRRNYGYTF
few	TRBV12-3/TRBV12-4	-	TRBJ1-1	TGTGCCAGCACCTCTACTAGGAGGGGGGATGAAGCTTTCTTT	CASTSTRRGDEAFF
-	TRBV7-2	-	TRBJ2-2	TGTGCCAGCAGCTCCCCCCCTGTTGGCGGACCGGGGGAGCTGTTTTTT	CASSSPPVGGPGELFF
-	TRBV28	-	TRBJ1-2	TGTGCCAGCATTGGAGTGGATGGCTACACCTTC	CASIGVDGYTF
few	TRBV12-3/TRBV12-4	-	TRBJ1-6	TGTGCCAGTAGAAACAAGGGTAATTCACCCCTCCACTTT	CASRNKGNSPLHF
-	TRBV4-2	-	TRBJ1-3	TGTGCCAGCAGCCAAGCAGCCGGGGTTGGAAACACCATATATTTT	CASSQAAGVGNTIYF
-	TRBV4-2	-	TRBJ2-5	TGTGCCAGCAGCCAAGTAGGGACTGGCCAAGAGACCCAGTACTTC	CASSQVGTGQETQYF
-	TRBV25-1	-	TRBJ2-3	TGTGCCAGCAGTGAATTAGGGGGGTCGAGGGATACGCAGTATTTT	CASSELGGSRDTQYF
many	TRBV5-5	-	TRBJ2-1	TGTGCCAGCAGCTTGGCCTTGACTGAGCAGTTCTTC	CASSLALTEQFF
many	TRBV6-2/TRBV6-3	-	TRBJ2-3	TGTGCCAGCAGTTCCCGCACAGATACGCAGTATTTT	CASSSRTDTQYF
few	TRBV5-1	-	TRBJ1-1	TGCGCCAGCAGCGCGGGACCACGGGGAACTGAAGCTTTCTTT	CASSAGPRGTEAFF
many	TRBV7-2	-	TRBJ2-5	TGTGCCAGCAGCTTAGGGTCAGGCCCCGTGGAAGCGACCCAGTACTTC	CASSLGSGPVEATQYF
-	TRBV6-6	-	TRBJ1-4	TGTGCCAGCACGCCCACAGGGGAAAAACTGTTTTTT	CASTPTGEKLFF
once	TRBV6-5	-	TRBJ2-2	TGTGCCAGCAGTGGACCCGGGAGCACCGGGGAGCTGTTTTTT	CASSGPGSTGELFF
-	TRBV20-1	-	TRBJ2-3	TGCAGTGCTAGGTTCTCGGGGGCAGATACGCAGTATTTT	CSARFSGADTQYF
-	TRBV18	-	TRBJ1-2	TGTGCCAGCTCCTCAGAAGGCCTTAACTATGGCTACACCTTC	CASSSEGLNYGYTF
many	TRBV5-6	-	TRBJ2-1	TGTGCCAGCAGCTTGGCAGGGAGCTCCTACAATGAGCAGTTCTTC	CASSLAGSSYNEQFF
-	TRBV2	-	TRBJ2-5	TGTGCCAGCAGCACGGACAGCGCGGAGACCCAGTACTTC	CASSTDSAETQYF
-	TRBV2	-	TRBJ2-1	TGTGCCAGCAGCACTAAACGGTGGGGTGAGCAGTTCTTC	CASSTKRWGEQFF
-	TRBV7-2	-	TRBJ2-1	TGTGCCAGCAGCTCTCTAGGATACAATGAGCAGTTCTTC	CASSSLGYNEQFF
-	TRBV11-2	-	TRBJ1-3	TGTGCCAGCAGCTCAAAATGGACAGCCTCTGGAAACACCATATATTTT	CASSSKWTASGNTIYF
many	TRBV29-1	TRBD2	TRBJ2-7	TGCAGCGCCAAGACCGGGACTAGCATTTACGAGCAGTACTTC	CSAKTGTSIYEQYF
-	TRBV6-1	TRBD2	TRBJ2-3	TGTGCCAGCACTGGGACTAGCGGGAGCACAGATACGCAGTATTTT	CASTGTSGSTDTQYF
-	TRBV5-1	TRBD2	TRBJ2-7	TGCGCCAGCAGCCCGGAAGGAGCGGGAGCCTACGAGCAGTACTTC	CASSPEGAGAYEQYF